A selection of T cell receptor beta chains follows, all from one sample in a study of cytomegalovirus exposure and HLA in healthy donors. The data were produced by immunoSEQ multiplex PCR, yet TCRdb's version contains in-frame clones alone and is incomplete. The sample comprises around 160,000 clones, around 65% of which are singletons, and around 3% rests with the top ten. The specimen sequenced was PBMCs. These receptors were taken from a woman aged 40 to 49 in good health and CMV-seropositive. Each CDR3 is given with its conserved first and last residue. The D gene is left open where the match is weak. Clone size is shown for a subset of rows, as once, few, many or a class of expanded clone.

TRBD1 TRBJ2-2 TRBV5-4 NA CASSLGGTGATGELFF TGTGCCAGCAGCTTGGGAGGGACAGGTGCTACCGGGGAGCTGTTTTTT
NA TRBJ2-5 TRBV6-6 NA CASIPRGAQETQYF TGTGCCAGCATCCCGCGGGGCGCCCAAGAGACCCAGTACTTC
NA TRBJ1-3 TRBV18 NA CASSPLEEGNTIYF TGTGCCAGCTCACCCCTGGAGGAAGGAAACACCATATATTTT
TRBD2 TRBJ2-1 TRBV11-2 few CASSFKVSGGAYEQFF TGTGCCAGCAGCTTTAAAGTGAGCGGGGGGGCATATGAGCAGTTCTTC
TRBD2 TRBJ2-5 TRBV28 NA CASSFAGEETQYF TGTGCCAGCAGTTTTGCGGGAGAAGAGACCCAGTACTTC
NA TRBJ2-2 TRBV28 NA CASSLGENGELFF TGTGCCAGCAGTTTAGGGGAGAACGGGGAGCTGTTTTTT
NA TRBJ2-1 TRBV18 NA CASSAGVFNEQFF TGTGCCAGCTCGGCAGGGGTTTTCAATGAGCAGTTCTTC
NA TRBJ1-5 TRBV28 NA CASRGTGNNQPQHF TGTGCCAGCAGGGGCACCGGGAACAATCAGCCCCAGCATTTT
NA TRBJ2-5 TRBV6-1 NA CASTVVGGSGETQYF TGTGCCAGCACGGTAGTGGGAGGATCAGGAGAGACCCAGTACTTC
TRBD1 TRBJ1-1 TRBV19 NA CASSITGEMNTEAFF TGTGCCAGTAGTATTACAGGGGAAATGAACACTGAAGCTTTCTTT
NA TRBJ1-5 TRBV27 NA CASSLMPGKTNQPQHF TGTGCCAGCAGTTTAATGCCGGGGAAGACGAATCAGCCCCAGCATTTT
NA TRBJ1-6 TRBV9 NA CASSVDVSGGGSPLHF TGTGCCAGCAGCGTAGACGTCTCGGGAGGGGGATCACCCCTCCACTTT
NA TRBJ2-3 TRBV6-1 NA CASRANYQDTQYF TGTGCCAGCAGGGCCAACTACCAAGATACGCAGTATTTT
NA TRBJ1-2 TRBV5-8 NA CASSLVGGGYTF TGTGCCAGCAGCTTGGTGGGAGGGGGCTACACCTTC
TRBD2 TRBJ2-7 TRBV28 NA CASSSLAGEDEQYF TGTGCCAGCAGTTCGCTAGCGGGAGAGGACGAGCAGTACTTC
TRBD1 TRBJ2-7 TRBV5-4 few CASSSKQGTYEQYF TGTGCCAGCAGCTCAAAACAGGGGACCTACGAGCAGTACTTC
TRBD1 TRBJ2-1 TRBV5-1 NA CASGIGTGGVGQFF TGCGCCAGCGGCATCGGGACAGGGGGGGTAGGGCAGTTCTTC
NA TRBJ2-6 TRBV4-2 NA CASSQDASSLVGSGANVLTF TGTGCCAGCAGCCAAGATGCCTCCAGCCTAGTGGGTTCTGGGGCCAACGTCCTGACTTTC
NA TRBJ2-3 TRBV7-2 few CASSVTGSQTDTQYF TGTGCCAGCAGCGTCACCGGGAGCCAGACAGATACGCAGTATTTT
NA TRBJ1-4 TRBV7-2 NA CASSRGSNEKLFF TGTGCCAGCAGCCGTGGGAGTAATGAAAAACTGTTTTTT
NA TRBJ1-1 TRBV4-2 NA CASTREREAFF TGTGCCAGCACGAGGGAACGGGAAGCTTTCTTT
NA TRBJ2-7 TRBV18 few CASSKDTNYEQYF TGTGCCAGCTCAAAGGACACCAACTACGAGCAGTACTTC
NA TRBJ2-3 TRBV7-2 NA CASSLDRAYADTQYF TGTGCCAGCAGCTTAGACAGGGCTTACGCAGATACGCAGTATTTT
NA TRBJ1-1 TRBV11-2 NA CASKGGMNTEAFF TGTGCCAGCAAAGGGGGAATGAACACTGAAGCTTTCTTT
NA TRBJ2-7 TRBV7-2 NA CASSLGLEQYF TGCGCCAGCAGCTTAGGGCTCGAGCAGTACTTC
NA TRBJ2-2 TRBV7-3 NA CASSLQGMNTGELFF TGTGCCAGCAGCCTCCAGGGGATGAACACCGGGGAGCTGTTTTTT
NA TRBJ2-2 TRBV5-1 NA CASSLNQGTNTGELFF TGCGCCAGCAGCTTGAATCAGGGGACGAACACCGGGGAGCTGTTTTTT
NA TRBJ2-7 TRBV19 NA CASSMVQGGYEQYF TGTGCCAGTAGTATGGTTCAGGGCGGCTACGAGCAGTACTTC
NA TRBJ2-1 TRBV7-9 NA CASSPMRAANGYNEQFF TGTGCCAGCAGCCCAATGAGGGCGGCAAACGGATACAATGAGCAGTTCTTC